This TCR beta chain was recorded in a study of blood T cell repertoires in COVID-19. The length of the CDR3 is 13 residues. Germline V CDR1 and CDR2: SNHLY, FYNNEI. V gave up 3 bases and J gave up 7 bases, with 10 bases separating them. Produced via immunoSEQ multiplex PCR; TCRdb's table is partial and in-frame only. Among about 160,000 clones listed, approximately 84% were seen once. V is TRBV2 and J is TRBJ2-1; D is unclear. The sequencing input was peripheral blood. The clonotype originates from an elderly woman with acute or convalescent COVID-19. CDR3 coding DNA: TGTGCCAGCAGTGAGCGGAGTCCGAATGAGCAGTTCTTC. It translates to CASSERSPNEQFF.